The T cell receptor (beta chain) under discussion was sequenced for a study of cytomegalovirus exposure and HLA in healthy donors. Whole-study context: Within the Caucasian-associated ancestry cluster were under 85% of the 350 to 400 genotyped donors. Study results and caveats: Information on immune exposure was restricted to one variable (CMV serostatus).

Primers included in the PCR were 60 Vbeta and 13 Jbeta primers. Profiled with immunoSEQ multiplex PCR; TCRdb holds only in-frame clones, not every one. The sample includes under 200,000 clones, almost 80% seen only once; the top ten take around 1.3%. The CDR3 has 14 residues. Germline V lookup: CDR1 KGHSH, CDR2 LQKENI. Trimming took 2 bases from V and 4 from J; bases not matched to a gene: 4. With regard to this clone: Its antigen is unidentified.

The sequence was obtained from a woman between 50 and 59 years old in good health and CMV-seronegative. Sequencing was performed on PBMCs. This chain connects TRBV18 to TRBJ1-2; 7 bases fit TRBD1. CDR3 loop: CASSPGSGGYGYTF. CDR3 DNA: TGTGCCAGCTCACCAGGGTCAGGGGGCTATGGCTACACCTTC.